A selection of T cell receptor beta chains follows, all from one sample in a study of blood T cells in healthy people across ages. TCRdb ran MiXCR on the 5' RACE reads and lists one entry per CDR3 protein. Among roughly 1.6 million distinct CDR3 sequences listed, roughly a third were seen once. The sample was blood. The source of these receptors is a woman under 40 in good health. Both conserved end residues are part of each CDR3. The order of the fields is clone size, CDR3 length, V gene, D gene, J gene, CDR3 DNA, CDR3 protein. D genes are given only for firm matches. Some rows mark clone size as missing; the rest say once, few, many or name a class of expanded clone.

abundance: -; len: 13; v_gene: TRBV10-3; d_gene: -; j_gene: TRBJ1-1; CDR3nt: TGTGCCCTAGCTGACTCGGTGAACACTGAAGCTTTCTTT; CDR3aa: CALADSVNTEAFF
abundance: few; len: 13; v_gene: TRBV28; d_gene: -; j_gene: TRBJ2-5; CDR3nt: TGTGCCAGTAGGGCCCAAGGGTGGGAGACCCAGTACTTC; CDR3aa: CASRAQGWETQYF
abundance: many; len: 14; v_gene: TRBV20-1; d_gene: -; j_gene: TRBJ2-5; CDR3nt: TGCAGTGCTAGAACATACGGGGGGCGAGAGACCCAGTACTTC; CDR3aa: CSARTYGGRETQYF
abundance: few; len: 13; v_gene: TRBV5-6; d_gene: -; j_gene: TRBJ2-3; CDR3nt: TGTGCCAGCAGAAATTCAAGGGCAGATACGCAGTATTTT; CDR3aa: CASRNSRADTQYF
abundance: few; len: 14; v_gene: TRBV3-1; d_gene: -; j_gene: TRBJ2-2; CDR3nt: TGTGCCAGCAGCCAAGGGACCCCTGCCGGGGAGCTGTTTTTT; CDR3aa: CASSQGTPAGELFF
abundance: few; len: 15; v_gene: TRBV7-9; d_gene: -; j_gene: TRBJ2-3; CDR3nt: TGTGCCAGCAGCCCTCCCCCCAGGGGAGTAGATACGCAGTATTTT; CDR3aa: CASSPPPRGVDTQYF
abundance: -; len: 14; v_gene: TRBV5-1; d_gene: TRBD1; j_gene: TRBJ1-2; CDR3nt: TGCGCCAGCGCTGCTGACAGGGGGCTTAATGGCTACACCTTC; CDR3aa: CASAADRGLNGYTF
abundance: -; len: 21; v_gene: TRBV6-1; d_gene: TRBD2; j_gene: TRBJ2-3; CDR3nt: TGTGCCAGCAGTCGACTTGCCGTAACTAGCGGGGGGGCCAGGGTTGGAGATACGCAGTATTTT; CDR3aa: CASSRLAVTSGGARVGDTQYF
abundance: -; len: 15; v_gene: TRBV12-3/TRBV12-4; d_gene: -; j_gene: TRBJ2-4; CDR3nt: TGTGCCAGCAGTTTTGGGGGGAGCGGTAAAAACATTCAGTACTTC; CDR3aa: CASSFGGSGKNIQYF
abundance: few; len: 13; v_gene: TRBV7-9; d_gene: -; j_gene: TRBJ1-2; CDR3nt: TGTGCCAGCAGCTCAGGGGCGAGCTATGGCTACACCTTC; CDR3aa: CASSSGASYGYTF
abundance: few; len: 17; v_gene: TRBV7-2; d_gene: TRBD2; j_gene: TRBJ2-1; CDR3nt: TGTGCCAGCAGCTGGGGACTAGCGGAGAGCTCCTACAATGAGCAGTTCTTC; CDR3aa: CASSWGLAESSYNEQFF
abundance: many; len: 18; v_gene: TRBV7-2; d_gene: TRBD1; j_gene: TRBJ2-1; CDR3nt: TGTGCCAGCAGCTTAGGGTTAGGGACAGGGGGCCCCTACAATGAGCAGTTCTTC; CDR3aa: CASSLGLGTGGPYNEQFF
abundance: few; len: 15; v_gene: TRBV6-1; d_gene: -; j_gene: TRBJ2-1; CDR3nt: TGTGCCAGCAGTGATTGGGACAACACGAACAATGAGCAGTTCTTC; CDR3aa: CASSDWDNTNNEQFF
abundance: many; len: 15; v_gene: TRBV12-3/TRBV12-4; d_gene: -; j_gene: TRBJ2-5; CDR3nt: TGTGCCAGCAGTTCACTAGGGGGAAGCCAAGAGACCCAGTACTTC; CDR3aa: CASSSLGGSQETQYF
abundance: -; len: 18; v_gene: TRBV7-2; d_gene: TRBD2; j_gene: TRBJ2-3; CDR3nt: TGTGCCAGCAGCCATAAGACTAGCGGGGGGGCCGCGACAGATACGCAGTATTTT; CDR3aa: CASSHKTSGGAATDTQYF
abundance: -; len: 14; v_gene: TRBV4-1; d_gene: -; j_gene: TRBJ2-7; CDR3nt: TGCGCCAGCAGCCAAGATCGGATCGCCAATGAGCAGTACTTC; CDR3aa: CASSQDRIANEQYF
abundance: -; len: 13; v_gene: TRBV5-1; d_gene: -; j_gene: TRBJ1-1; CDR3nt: TGCGCCAGCAGCTCCGACACCGTCGGTAGGGCTTTCTTT; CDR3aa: CASSSDTVGRAFF
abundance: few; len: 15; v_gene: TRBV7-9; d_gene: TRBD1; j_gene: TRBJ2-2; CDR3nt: TGTGCCAGCAGCTTGATGACAGGGGATAACGGGGAGCTGTTTTTT; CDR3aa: CASSLMTGDNGELFF
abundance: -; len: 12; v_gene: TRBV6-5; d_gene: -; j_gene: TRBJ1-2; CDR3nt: TGTGCCAGCCGACTCGGGCCTTATGGCTACACCTTC; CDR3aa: CASRLGPYGYTF
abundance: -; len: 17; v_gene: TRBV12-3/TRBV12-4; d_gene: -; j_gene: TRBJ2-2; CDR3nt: TGTGCCAGCAGCCCCATAGACACGTTGCCGAACACCGGGGAGCTGTTTTTT; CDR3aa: CASSPIDTLPNTGELFF
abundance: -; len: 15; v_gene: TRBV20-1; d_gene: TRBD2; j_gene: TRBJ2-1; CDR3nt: TGCAGTGCTAGAAGCGGGTCGGGGGGGCCAGGTGAGCAGTTCTTC; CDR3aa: CSARSGSGGPGEQFF
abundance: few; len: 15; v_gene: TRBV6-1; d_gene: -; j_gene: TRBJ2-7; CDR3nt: TGTGCCAGCAGTCGACAAGACACCGGCTCCTACGAGCAGTACTTC; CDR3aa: CASSRQDTGSYEQYF
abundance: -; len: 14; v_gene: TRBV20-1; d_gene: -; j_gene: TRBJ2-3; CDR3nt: TGCAGTGCTAGAGGGGGAGGAGCTCAAGATACGCAGTATTTT; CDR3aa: CSARGGGAQDTQYF
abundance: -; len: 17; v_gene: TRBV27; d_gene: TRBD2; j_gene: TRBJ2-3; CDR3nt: TGTGCCAGCAGTCCGGTGCTGACTAGCGGGATCACAGATACGCAGTATTTT; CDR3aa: CASSPVLTSGITDTQYF
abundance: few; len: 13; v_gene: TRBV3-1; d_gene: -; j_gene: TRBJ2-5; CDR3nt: TGTGCCAGCAGCCGTCCGTACCAAGAGACCCAGTACTTC; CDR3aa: CASSRPYQETQYF
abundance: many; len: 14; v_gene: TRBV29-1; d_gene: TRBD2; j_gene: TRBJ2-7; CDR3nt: TGCAGCGTGGGGGGGCTAGCGGGAGCCTACGAGCAGTACTTC; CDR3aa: CSVGGLAGAYEQYF
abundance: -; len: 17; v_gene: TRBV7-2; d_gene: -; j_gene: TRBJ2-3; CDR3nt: TGTGCCATCAGTTGGGGGGCGGCAGGAGGAAGCACAGATACGCAGTATTTT; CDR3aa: CAISWGAAGGSTDTQYF
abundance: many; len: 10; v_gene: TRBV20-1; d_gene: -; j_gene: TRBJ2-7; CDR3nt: TGCAGTGCTAGGAGGGACGAGCAGTACTTC; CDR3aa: CSARRDEQYF
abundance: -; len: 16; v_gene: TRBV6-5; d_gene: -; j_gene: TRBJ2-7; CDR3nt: TGTGCCAGCAGTTACTCGACGGGGGAGGCCACCTACGAGCAGTACTTC; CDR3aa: CASSYSTGEATYEQYF
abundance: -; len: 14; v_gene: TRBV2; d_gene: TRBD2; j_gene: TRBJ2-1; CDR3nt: TGTGCCAGCAGTGTAGCGGGGGGGGCTTCCGAGCAGTTCTTC; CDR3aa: CASSVAGGASEQFF
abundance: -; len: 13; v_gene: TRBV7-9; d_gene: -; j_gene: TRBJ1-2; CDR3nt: TGTGCCAGCAGCTTAAAACTCGGGGGTAGCTACACCTTC; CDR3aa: CASSLKLGGSYTF
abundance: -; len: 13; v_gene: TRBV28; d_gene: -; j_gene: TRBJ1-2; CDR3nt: TGTGCCAGCAGATATGGACATGAGAGTAGCTACACCTTC; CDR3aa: CASRYGHESSYTF
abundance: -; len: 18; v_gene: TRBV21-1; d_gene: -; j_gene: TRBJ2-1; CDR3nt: TGTGCCAGCAGCAAAGGTTTAGGAGCTCCCCGCTCCTACAATGAGCAGTTCTTC; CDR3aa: CASSKGLGAPRSYNEQFF
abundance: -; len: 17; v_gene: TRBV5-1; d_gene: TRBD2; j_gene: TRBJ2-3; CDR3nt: TGCGCCAGCAGCTTATCTCTAGCGGGAGCTTGGGGAGATACGCAGTATTTT; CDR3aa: CASSLSLAGAWGDTQYF
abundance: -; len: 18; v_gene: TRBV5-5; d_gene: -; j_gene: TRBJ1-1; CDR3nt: TGTGCCAGCAGCTTGAATCTATGGGGGGCTAAGATGAACACTGAAGCTTTCTTT; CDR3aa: CASSLNLWGAKMNTEAFF
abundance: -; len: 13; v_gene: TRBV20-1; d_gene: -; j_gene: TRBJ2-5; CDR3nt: TGCAGTGCGGACCGGGACATCGAGGAGACCCAGTACTTC; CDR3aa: CSADRDIEETQYF
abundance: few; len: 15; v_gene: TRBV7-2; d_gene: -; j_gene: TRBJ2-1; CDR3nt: TGTGCCAGCAGCTTGGGACCAATCTCCTACAATGAGCAGTTCTTC; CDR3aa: CASSLGPISYNEQFF
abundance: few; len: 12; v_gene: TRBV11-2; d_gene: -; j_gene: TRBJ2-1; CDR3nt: TGTGCCAGCAGCTTAGATACGACGGAGCAGTTCTTC; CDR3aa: CASSLDTTEQFF
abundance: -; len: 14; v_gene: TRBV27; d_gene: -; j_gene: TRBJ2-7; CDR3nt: TGTGCCAGCAGTCAGGGAGGAATTCCCCGCGAGCAGTACTTC; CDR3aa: CASSQGGIPREQYF
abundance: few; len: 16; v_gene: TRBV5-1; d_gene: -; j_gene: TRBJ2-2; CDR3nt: TGCGCCAGCAGCTTGGTTTCCCAGGGCATTGGCGGGGAGCTGTTTTTT; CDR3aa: CASSLVSQGIGGELFF
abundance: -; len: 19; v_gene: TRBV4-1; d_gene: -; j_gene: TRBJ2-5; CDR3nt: TGCGCCAGCAGCCCCGGCGTCCGCCTAGCTACCCCTTTTTTGTATGAGCAGTACTTC; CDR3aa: CASSPGVRLATPFLYEQYF
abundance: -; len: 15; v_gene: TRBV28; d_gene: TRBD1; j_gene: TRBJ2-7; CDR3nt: TGTGCCAGCAGTGCCACACAGGGGGGAACCTACGAGCAGTACTTC; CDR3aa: CASSATQGGTYEQYF
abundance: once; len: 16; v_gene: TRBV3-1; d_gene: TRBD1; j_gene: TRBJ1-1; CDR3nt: TGTGCCAGCAGCCTGGGACAGGGGTTGGACAACACTGAAGCTTTCTTT; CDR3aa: CASSLGQGLDNTEAFF
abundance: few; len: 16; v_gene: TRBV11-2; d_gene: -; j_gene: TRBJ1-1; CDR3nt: TGTGCCAGCAGTAAATCCGGACAGAACCTAAACACTGAAGCTTTCTTT; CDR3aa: CASSKSGQNLNTEAFF
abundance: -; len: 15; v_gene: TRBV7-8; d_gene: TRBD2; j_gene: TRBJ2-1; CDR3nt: TGTGCCAGCACGAGGCGGGGGGCCTTGGGCGATGAGCAGTTCTTC; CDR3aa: CASTRRGALGDEQFF
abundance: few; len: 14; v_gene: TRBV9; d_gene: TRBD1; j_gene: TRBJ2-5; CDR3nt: TGTGCCAAGAAGCCGGGACAGGGGTCTGAGACCCAGTACTTC; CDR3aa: CAKKPGQGSETQYF
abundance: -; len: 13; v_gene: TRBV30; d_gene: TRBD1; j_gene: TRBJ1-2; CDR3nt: TGTGCCTGGAGTGTAGTGACAGGGAATGGCTACACCTTC; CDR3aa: CAWSVVTGNGYTF
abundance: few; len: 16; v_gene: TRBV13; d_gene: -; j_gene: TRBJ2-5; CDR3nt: TGTGCCAGCAGCGCGAGGCCGGGGACTCGGAACGAGACCCAGTACTTC; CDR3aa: CASSARPGTRNETQYF
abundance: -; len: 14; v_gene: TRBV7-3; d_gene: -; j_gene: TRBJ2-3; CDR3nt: TGTGCCAGCAGCAAAGATCGGACAGCAGATACGCAGTATTTT; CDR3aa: CASSKDRTADTQYF
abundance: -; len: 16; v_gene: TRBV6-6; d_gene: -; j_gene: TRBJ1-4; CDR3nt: TGTGCCAGCAGTGATCCAGGAGTCCCACCTAATGAAAAACTGTTTTTT; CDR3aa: CASSDPGVPPNEKLFF
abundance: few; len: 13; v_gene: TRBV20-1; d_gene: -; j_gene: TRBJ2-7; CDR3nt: TGCAGTGCTCCAGGGGTTTCACCCTACGAGCAGTACTTC; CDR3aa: CSAPGVSPYEQYF
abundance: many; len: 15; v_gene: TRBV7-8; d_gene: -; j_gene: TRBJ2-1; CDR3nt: TGTGCCAGCAGCTTAGTCTGGAGTTCCTACAATGAGCAGTTCTTC; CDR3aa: CASSLVWSSYNEQFF
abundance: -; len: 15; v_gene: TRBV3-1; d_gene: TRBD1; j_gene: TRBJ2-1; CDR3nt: TGTGCCAGCAACATAGGACAGGCCACCTACAATGAGCAGTTCTTC; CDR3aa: CASNIGQATYNEQFF
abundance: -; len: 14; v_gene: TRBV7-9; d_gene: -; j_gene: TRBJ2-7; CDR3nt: TGTGCCAGCAGCTTAGCGCAGCTCCCCTACGAGCAGTACTTC; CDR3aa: CASSLAQLPYEQYF